The 20 T cell receptor beta chains listed next were all sequenced from one sample in a study of T cells in Graves' hyperthyroidism and ophthalmopathy. RNA transcripts served as the template for amplifying TCR beta CDR3 regions. HTBI primers were employed in a first-round RT-PCR of the TCR CDR3. In TCRdb, the multiplex PCR reads were re-called with MiXCR into one record per CDR3 protein. The sample includes 500,000 to 600,000 distinct CDR3 sequences, 20% seen only once; the top ten take 47%. The sample taken for sequencing was blood. These receptors were collected from a middle-aged man with Graves' ophthalmopathy.

Concerning this clonotype itself: A much larger clone sits a single nucleotide away, making a read error possible. This chain uses TRBV11-1 with TRBJ2-7; D not certain. CDR3 length equals 15 residues. V lost 1 base, J lost 6 bases, and 16 bases lay in between. The germline gives CDR1 SGHAT, CDR2 FQDESV (reference sequence). Written as DNA, the CDR3 is TGTGCCAGCAGCTTAGATACTCCTTCATCTTGCGAGCAGTACTTC. It codes for CASSLDTPSSCEQYF.

The chain is built from TRBV25-1 and TRBJ1-2; unclear D gene. Germline V lookup: CDR1 MGHDK, CDR2 SYGVNS. CDR3 size: 14 residues. With 3 bases removed from V and 3 bases from J, the gap between germline ends came to 11 bases. The CDR3 coding sequence is TGTGCCAGCAGTGACACTTTTGACTACTATGGCTACACCTTC. Translated, it gives CASSDTFDYYGYTF.

Ten or more counts support this clonotype. V and J are TRBV2 and TRBJ2-3; a possible D gene is TRBD2 (6 bases). The CDR3 covers 16 residues. Germline values: CDR1 SNHLY, CDR2 FYNNEI. With 4 bases removed from V and 2 bases from J, the gap between germline ends came to 16 bases. Here the CDR3 reads CASSGFAGLNTDTQYF. The CDR3 bases are TGTGCCAGCAGTGGATTCGCGGGACTCAACACAGATACGCAGTATTTT.

This chain connects TRBV15 to TRBJ2-1; the D gene is possibly TRBD2 (7 bases). This CDR3 contains 15 residues. The V end lost 0 bases, the J end lost 6 bases, and 12 bases lay between the germline ends. Germline V gives CDR1 LNHNV, CDR2 YYDKDF (reference sequence). The CDR3 DNA reads TGTGCCACCAGCAGAGACGGGGGGCCTGGCAATGAGCAGTTCTTC. Translating it yields CATSRDGGPGNEQFF.

Many counts were recorded for this clonotype. The chain combines TRBV20-1 with TRBJ2-1, with D possibly being TRBD1 or TRBD2 (6 bases each). The CDR3 loop spans 13 amino acids. Trimming pared 5 bases from V and 6 bases from J, leaving 14 bases between. Per germline, CDR1 DFQATT and CDR2 SNEGSKA (reference sequence). CDR3 residues: CSAFVGGRNEQFF. The CDR3 DNA reads as TGCAGTGCTTTTGTGGGGGGCCGCAATGAGCAGTTCTTC.

This clonotype has only a few counts. The chain joins TRBV11-2 to TRBJ2-7, with D possibly being TRBD2 (6 bases). The germline V gene has CDR1 SGHAT and CDR2 FQNNGV. The CDR3 covers 16 residues. Trimming pared 5 bases from V and 2 bases from J, leaving 19 bases between. Here the CDR3 DNA reads TGTGCCAGCAGCCACCAGAAGACTAGTCTCCCCTACGAGCAGTACTTC. This codes for CASSHQKTSLPYEQYF.

The sample holds a few counts of this clonotype. The chain employs TRBV12-3 or TRBV12-4 and TRBJ1-2; 8 positions match TRBD1. V lost 3 bases, J lost 0 bases, and 3 bases stayed unmatched. The CDR3 spans 15 residues. CDR3: CASSLSQGANYGYTF. The DNA of the CDR3 is TGTGCCAGCAGTTTGTCACAGGGGGCTAACTATGGCTACACCTTC.

This clonotype occurred many times. This chain connects TRBV6-1 to TRBJ1-6, with D perhaps TRBD1 (6 bases). This CDR3 has 14 residues. CDR1 and CDR2 (germline): MNHNS, SASEGT. V lost 11 bases to trimming and J lost 7 bases, with 18 bases between them. The CDR3 nucleotides are TGTGCCTCAGGGTGGGGGCATGGGAATTCACCCCTCCACTTT. Amino acid sequence: CASGWGHGNSPLHF.

This clonotype has only a few counts. This rearrangement joins TRBV18 to TRBJ1-4; D is uncertain. V shed 6 bases and J shed 4 bases, with 12 bases lying between them. This CDR3 region has 14 residues. The germline V gene has CDR1 KGHSH and CDR2 LQKENI. The CDR3 coding sequence is TGTGCCAGCTCCCCGGATGTTAATAATGAAAAACTGTTTTTT. Amino acids: CASSPDVNNEKLFF.

This clonotype turned up a few times. The CDR3: CASSLPGVGAPLEQYF. CDR3 DNA sequence: TGTGCCAGCAGCTTGCCCGGGGTCGGGGCCCCCCTCGAGCAGTACTTC. The chain recombines TRBV7-2 with TRBJ2-7; tentatively, D is TRBD1 or TRBD2 (5 bases each). Germline-derived CDR1 and CDR2 are SGHTA and FQGNSA. V dropped 3 bases and J dropped 6 bases, with 21 bases sitting between them. This CDR3 is 16 amino acids long.

Ten or more counts support this clonotype. V and J are TRBV11-2 and TRBJ1-2; D is perhaps TRBD1 (5 bases). With 3 bases removed from V and 6 bases from J, the gap between germline ends came to 8 bases. CDR1 is SGHAT, CDR2 FQNNGV, per germline. CDR3 size: 12 residues. The CDR3 is CASSFEGDGYTF. As DNA, the CDR3 is TGTGCCAGCAGCTTTGAAGGGGATGGCTACACCTTC.

The chain recombines TRBV7-2 with TRBJ1-2; D remains unclear. The CDR3 extends over 15 amino acids. Deletions cut 1 base from V and 6 bases from J, with 15 bases between. The germline V gene encodes CDR1 SGHTA and CDR2 FQGNSA. CDR3 in amino acids: CASSLEAGVGDGYTF. CDR3 in DNA: TGTGCCAGCAGCTTAGAGGCTGGGGTTGGGGATGGCTACACCTTC.

In this sample, this clonotype turned up a few times. V usage is TRBV19 and J usage is TRBJ1-5; D is uncertain. Trimming left V 8 bases short and J 7 bases short, with 15 bases between. This CDR3 has 13 residues. Germline CDR1 and CDR2: LNHDA and SQIVND (reference sequence). CDR3 amino acids: CASGGGWNQPQHF. CDR3 DNA: TGTGCCAGTGGAGGAGGTTGGAACCAGCCCCAGCATTTT. Full variable domain (rest looked up from reference TRBV19 and TRBJ1-5): DGGITQSPKYLFRKEGQNVTLSCEQNLNHDAMYWYRQDPGQGLRLIYYSQIVNDFQKGDIAEGYSVSREKKESFPLTVTSAQKNPTAFYLCASGGGWNQPQHFGDGTRLSIL.

Note on this clonotype: The junction differs from germline at one of its ends, possibly a read error. The V gene is TRBV5-1, the J gene TRBJ2-7; the D gene is possibly TRBD1 (7 bases). The CDR3 has 20 amino acids. Germline CDR1 SGHRS, CDR2 YFSETQ. This chain's CDR3 is CASSLGTLFGQPGGLYEQYF. CDR3 nucleotide sequence: TGTGCCAGCAGCTTAGGCACCCTTTTTGGACAGCCAGGGGGGCTCTACGAGCAGTACTTC.

This clonotype was observed at least ten times. This chain's CDR3 is CASSHRENTEAFF. In DNA form, the CDR3 reads TGTGCCAGCAGCCACAGGGAGAACACTGAAGCTTTCTTT. The chain joins TRBV3-1 to TRBJ1-1; tentative D call: TRBD1 (5 bases). Germline loops: CDR1 LGHDT, CDR2 YNNKEL (reference sequence). The CDR3 extends over 13 amino acids. Trimming cost V 3 bases and J 1 base, with 6 bases left between them.

This clonotype showed up many times. CDR3 protein: CASGVWSLGLAGGLGSYNEQFF. The DNA of the CDR3 is TGTGCCAGCGGGGTTTGGTCGTTGGGACTAGCGGGGGGGCTCGGCTCCTACAATGAGCAGTTCTTC. J is TRBJ2-1 and V is TRBV12-3 or TRBV12-4, with TRBD2 matching 16 bases. The V segment lost 8 bases and the J segment 0 bases; nucleotides outside the gene matches: 19. CDR3 size: 22 residues.

This clonotype appeared many times. V gene TRBV20-1 combines with J gene TRBJ2-1; 10 nucleotides agree with TRBD2. The CDR3 sequence is 15 residues long. V gave up 6 bases and J gave up 5 bases; unmatched junction bases: 10. The V gene's germline CDR1 is DFQATT and CDR2 SNEGSKA (reference sequence). The CDR3: CSAPDTSGMNNEQFF. CDR3 in DNA: TGCAGTGCGCCGGACACTAGCGGGATGAACAATGAGCAGTTCTTC.

This clonotype was found once. V and J are TRBV5-1 and TRBJ1-1, with 7 bases identical to TRBD1. This CDR3 is 14 amino acids long. CDR1 is SGHRS, CDR2 YFSETQ, per germline. Losses at the gene ends were 2 bases for V and 1 base for J; bases not matched to a gene: 2. In DNA form, the CDR3 reads TGCGCCAGCAGCTTACAGGGGAAGAACACTGAAGCTTTCTTT. Its protein product is CASSLQGKNTEAFF.

The chain uses TRBV20-1 and TRBJ2-7, with D possibly called TRBD1 or TRBD2 (5 bases each). This CDR3 is 12 amino acids long. Per germline, CDR1 DFQATT and CDR2 SNEGSKA (reference sequence). Trimming pared 8 bases from V and 3 bases from J, leaving 14 bases between. The CDR3 region has the DNA TGCAGTCCAAGGGGAGATAACTACGAGCAGTACTTC. Translating it yields CSPRGDNYEQYF.

As regards this clonotype: A clone one base away is much larger, so this may be a read error. This rearrangement joins TRBV6-2 or TRBV6-3 to TRBJ2-1; D gene unclear. CDR1 and CDR2 from the germline V gene are MNHEY and SVGEGT. V lost 2 bases and J 5 bases, leaving 4 bases between the germline ends. This CDR3 region has 12 residues. The CDR3 loop is CASSYNDNEQFF. The CDR3 DNA reads TGTGCCAGCAGTTACAACGACAATGAGCAGTTCTTC.